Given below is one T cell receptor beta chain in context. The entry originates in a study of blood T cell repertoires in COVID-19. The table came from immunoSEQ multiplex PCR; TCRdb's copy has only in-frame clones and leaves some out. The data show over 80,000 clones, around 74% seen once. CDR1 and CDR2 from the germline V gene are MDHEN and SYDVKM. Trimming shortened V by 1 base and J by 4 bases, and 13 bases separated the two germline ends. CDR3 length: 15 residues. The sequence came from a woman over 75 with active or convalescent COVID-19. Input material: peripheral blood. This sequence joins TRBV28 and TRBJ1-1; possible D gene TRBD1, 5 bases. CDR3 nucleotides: TGTGCCAGCAGTTTATCCGGGGGAATGTCCACTGAAGCTTTCTTT. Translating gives CASSLSGGMSTEAFF.